Reported below is one T cell receptor (beta chain). Measured with immunoSEQ multiplex PCR; TCRdb has only the in-frame clones, and not every one. Altogether 150,000 to 170,000 clones are present, around 85% being singletons, with the ten largest covering approximately 32%. The record originates from a study of blood T cell repertoires in COVID-19. For the study at large: Acute-phase and convalescent COVID-19 samples originated in the United States, Italy and Spain.

Per the germline V gene, CDR1 is SNHLY and CDR2 is FYNNEI. The CDR3 loop spans 12 amino acids. The junction had 3 bases not matched to a gene; V was cut back by 6 bases and J by 5 bases. The rearrangement joins TRBV2 to TRBJ2-7; 8 positions match TRBD2. The specimen sequenced was peripheral blood. The receptor was derived from a woman aged 55-70 years with acute or convalescent COVID-19. The CDR3, as DNA: TGTGCCAGCAGCGGGGGGGGAAACGAGCAGTACTTC. Encoded protein: CASSGGGNEQYF.